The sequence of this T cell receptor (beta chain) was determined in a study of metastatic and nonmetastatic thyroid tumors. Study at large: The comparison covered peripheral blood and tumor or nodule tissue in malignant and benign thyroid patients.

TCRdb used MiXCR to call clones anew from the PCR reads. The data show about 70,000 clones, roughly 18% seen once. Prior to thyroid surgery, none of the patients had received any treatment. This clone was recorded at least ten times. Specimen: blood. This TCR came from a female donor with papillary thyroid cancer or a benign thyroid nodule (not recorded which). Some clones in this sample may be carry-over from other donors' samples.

Here the CDR3 reads CASSVPGGTETQYF. CDR3 DNA sequence: TGTGCCAGCAGCGTGCCCGGAGGTACGGAGACCCAGTACTTC. The rearrangement joins TRBV9 to TRBJ2-5; tentatively, D is TRBD2 (5 bases). V gave up 2 bases and J gave up 5 bases, with 13 bases separating them. The CDR3 spans 14 residues. Germline V gene sequence: CDR1 SGDLS, CDR2 YYNGEE.